This T cell receptor (beta chain) originates from a study of cytomegalovirus exposure and HLA in healthy donors. At the level of the study: The approximately 110 validation repertoires were reported in a later analysis to have been generated on the same platform as the roughly 630 first-cohort repertoires.

Findings and limits, study-wide: For most TCR sequences rarity was the rule, although some public TCRs occurred in many donors. Reports described diagnosis of cytomegalovirus status by the classifier as highly specific and sensitive.

Concerning this clone itself: The antigen is unknown.

V trimming: 6 bases; J trimming: 2 bases; junction bases outside the gene matches: 2. Germline V lookup: CDR1 MNHEY, CDR2 SVGAGI. The CDR3 length is 13 residues. Method: immunoSEQ multiplex PCR; TCRdb's copy keeps in-frame clones and lacks some. The sample holds fewer than 120,000 clones, over 75% seen once. The chain couples TRBV6-5 to TRBJ1-2; 8 bases are shared with TRBD1. This receptor was identified in a woman in her 30s in good health and CMV-seropositive. Sequencing was carried out using PBMCs. This CDR3 is CASRGTGNYGYTF. For the CDR3, the DNA is TGTGCCAGCAGGGGGACAGGCAACTATGGCTACACCTTC.